These 14 T cell receptor beta chains share one sample of origin, sequenced in a study of regulatory T cells in long-lasting Graves disease. Arm-PCR of CDR3 regions and iRepertoire HTBI primers were the basis on which TCR beta libraries were built. TCRdb redid the calling of the multiplex PCR reads with MiXCR, one entry per CDR3 protein. The table lists 350,000 to 450,000 distinct CDR3 sequences, roughly a sixth of them singletons, with 30% in the top ten. Time point of the sample: newly diagnosed GD, antithyroid drugs for less than 3 months. The TCR library was made from RNA extracted from PBMCs. This sample also belongs to another study, concerning T cells in Graves' hyperthyroidism and ophthalmopathy.

This specimen consisted of peripheral blood mononuclear cells (PBMCs), obtained at new diagnosis, from a patient treated with antithyroid drugs. The receptors here all came from a man aged 40-50 years with Graves disease.

V and J are TRBV7-2 and TRBJ2-7; 12 nucleotides align to TRBD2. The CDR3 spans 15 residues. Germline trimming cut 5 bases from V and 4 bases from J; bases unmatched to any gene: 6. Germline lookup yields CDR1 SGHTA and CDR2 FQGNSA. CDR3 region: CASSHLLAGGYEQYF. For the CDR3, the DNA is TGTGCCAGCAGCCACCTACTAGCGGGAGGTTACGAGCAGTACTTC.

The J gene is TRBJ2-7, the V gene TRBV11-3, with D possibly TRBD1 on 5 matching bases. Germline V CDR1 and CDR2: SGHNT, YENEEA. The CDR3 extends over 13 amino acids. The V end was cut by 0 bases, the J end by 6 bases, with 9 bases between. In DNA, the CDR3 is TGTGCCAGCAGCTTAGACAGGGCAACCGAGCAGTACTTC. This encodes CASSLDRATEQYF.

This clonotype was counted many times. The gene calls are TRBV5-1 and TRBJ2-3; 7 bases are shared with TRBD1. The V segment lost 5 bases and the J segment 2 bases; nucleotides outside the gene matches: 5. CDR3 size: 14 residues. The germline CDR1 and CDR2 sequences are SGHRS and YFSETQ. The CDR3 reads CASRTGTDTDTQYF. The CDR3 DNA reads TGCGCCAGCAGAACCGGGACAGACACAGATACGCAGTATTTT.

This clonotype was detected ten times or more. J is TRBJ2-3 and V is TRBV27; 11 nucleotides agree with TRBD2. Germline V lookup: CDR1 MNHEY, CDR2 SMNVEV (reference sequence). CDR3 size: 18 residues. With V trimmed by 5 bases and J by 5 bases, 15 bases remained unmatched. The CDR3 sequence: CASSPIDLAGGQGDTQYF. In nucleotides, the CDR3 is TGTGCCAGCAGTCCTATCGACTTAGCGGGGGGGCAGGGAGATACGCAGTATTTT.

This clonotype was detected ten times or more. The V call is TRBV27, the J call TRBJ1-4; D perhaps matches TRBD1 (6 bases). This CDR3 spans 14 amino acids. The V and J ends lost 2 bases and 7 bases respectively, with 11 bases between them. CDR1 and CDR2 from the germline V gene are MNHEY and SMNVEV (reference sequence). The CDR3 reads CASSLGGGLEKLFF. The CDR3 DNA reads TGTGCCAGCAGTTTAGGAGGGGGGCTTGAAAAACTGTTTTTT.

This clonotype was seen ten or more times. J is TRBJ1-1 and V is TRBV12-5; D gene ambiguous. The CDR3 is 18 amino acids. The V end was cut by 0 bases, the J end by 0 bases, with 17 bases between. Germline V lookup: CDR1 LGHNT, CDR2 FRNRAP. The CDR3 sequence: CASGLVHLGNRMNTEAFF. CDR3 bases: TGTGCTAGTGGTTTGGTACATCTGGGGAATAGGATGAACACTGAAGCTTTCTTT.

The rearrangement links TRBV18 to TRBJ2-6; 7 nucleotides line up with TRBD1. Germline CDR1 is KGHSH and CDR2 is LQKENI. The CDR3 runs 17 residues. V trimming: 4 bases; J trimming: 0 bases; junction bases outside the gene matches: 6. The CDR3 DNA reads TGTGCCAGCTCACTACAGGGGACCTTCTCTGGGGCCAACGTCCTGACTTTC. Translation gives CASSLQGTFSGANVLTF.

This clonotype was counted at least ten times. The chain couples TRBV20-1 to TRBJ2-7; the D call may be TRBD1 or TRBD2 (5 bases each). Germline values: CDR1 DFQATT, CDR2 SNEGSKA (reference sequence). Deletions cut 3 bases from V and 2 bases from J, with 14 bases between. This CDR3 spans 14 amino acids. DNA of the CDR3: TGCAGTGCTAGCGTGACAAGGGGACCCTACGAGCAGTACTTC. Protein: CSASVTRGPYEQYF.

This clonotype was seen a handful of times. The V gene is TRBV12-3 or TRBV12-4, the J gene TRBJ2-5, with 7 nucleotides matching TRBD1. This CDR3 region has 16 residues. V was clipped by 6 bases and J by 4 bases; unmatched bases: 14. As DNA, the CDR3 is TGTGCCAGCAGCCCGAAGGGGGACAGATATACAGAGACCCAGTACTTC. It specifies CASSPKGDRYTETQYF.

About this clonotype itself: A single base separates this from a much larger clone, so it may be a read error. The gene calls are TRBV30 and TRBJ2-5; D is perhaps TRBD2 (7 bases). CDR1 and CDR2 from the germline V gene are GTSNPN and SVGIG (reference sequence). This CDR3 has 15 amino acids. CDR3 nucleotide sequence: TGTGCCTGGAGTGTAGCTGAGGGAGGGGGAGAGGCCCAGTACTTC. Translating it yields CAWSVAEGGGEAQYF.

In its sample, this clonotype was seen many times. The gene calls are TRBV30 and TRBJ1-2; 8 bases line up with TRBD1. Germline V lookup: CDR1 GTSNPN, CDR2 SVGIG (reference sequence). This CDR3 is built from 13 residues. With V trimmed by 4 bases and J by 8 bases, 9 bases remained unmatched. The CDR3 region is CAWIPQGAPGYTF. DNA of the CDR3: TGTGCCTGGATTCCCCAGGGGGCGCCCGGCTACACCTTC.

This clonotype was seen ten or more times. This chain uses TRBV13 with TRBJ1-2; D not resolved. CDR3 size: 18 residues. CDR1 and CDR2 from the germline V gene are PRHDT and FYEKMQ (reference sequence). Trimming removed 5 bases from V and 3 bases from J, with 25 bases in between. This CDR3 reads CASSPTLPLEGGDYGYTF. The DNA for the CDR3 is TGTGCCAGCAGCCCAACCCTTCCCTTGGAGGGTGGGGACTATGGCTACACCTTC.

This clonotype was counted only a few times. The V gene is TRBV3-1, the J gene TRBJ1-3; D is ambiguous. There are 17 residues in the CDR3. V was trimmed by 0 bases and J by 0 bases, leaving 12 bases between them. Germline values: CDR1 LGHDT, CDR2 YNNKEL (reference sequence). The CDR3 sequence: CASSQEGEAFSGNTIYF. The CDR3 DNA reads TGTGCCAGCAGCCAAGAAGGCGAGGCCTTCTCTGGAAACACCATATATTTT.

With regard to this clonotype: Given a much more abundant clone one base away, this may be a read error. This rearrangement joins TRBV18 to TRBJ2-7; either TRBD1 or TRBD2 may fit D (5 bases each). This CDR3 comprises 14 residues. V was pared by 5 bases and J by 2 bases, with 13 bases between. Germline lookup yields CDR1 KGHSH and CDR2 LQKENI. CDR3 DNA: TGTGCCAGCTCATTCCGGGGCTCAGCCTACGAGCAGTACTTC. Translated: CASSFRGSAYEQYF.